A selection of T cell receptor beta chains follows, all from one sample in a study of cytomegalovirus exposure and HLA in healthy donors. Sequencing used immunoSEQ multiplex PCR; TCRdb keeps in-frame clones, though not all of them. This table has tens of thousands of clones, about 80% appearing once. Material: PBMCs. The origin of the receptors is a woman aged 50 to 60 in good health and CMV-seropositive. The CDR3 runs from the conserved cysteine through the conserved F or W. The D gene is left open where the match is weak. Only some rows state a clone size, as once, few, many or a class for expanded clones.

J | D | V | size | length | DNA | CDR3
TRBJ1-5 | NA | TRBV21-1 | NA | 15 | TGTGCCAGCAGCAAAGTCGCGCGGTGCAATCAGCCCCAGCATTTT | CASSKVARCNQPQHF
TRBJ2-5 | TRBD2 | TRBV4-1 | NA | 14 | TGCGCCAGCAGCCAAGTGGGGGGGAGTGAGACCCAGTACTTC | CASSQVGGSETQYF
TRBJ2-7 | NA | TRBV7-9 | NA | 13 | TGTGCCAGCAGCCGAGTTATTTCCTACGAGCAGTACTTC | CASSRVISYEQYF
TRBJ2-1 | TRBD2 | TRBV15 | NA | 17 | TGTGCCACCAGCAGGGGGACTAGCGGGGGCTCCTACAATGAGCAGCTCTTC | CATSRGTSGGSYNEQLF
TRBJ2-2 | NA | TRBV6-5 | few | 14 | TGTGCCAGCAGCCTTAGGGGTAACACCGGGGAGCTGTTTTTT | CASSLRGNTGELFF
TRBJ1-2 | TRBD1 | TRBV6-5 | NA | 15 | TGTGCCAGCAGAGGCGAGGGGGCTACGGGCTATGGCTACACCTTC | CASRGEGATGYGYTF
TRBJ1-1 | TRBD1 | TRBV2 | once | 11 | TGTGCCGGAACAGGGGGGGTTGAAGCTTTCTTT | CAGTGGVEAFF
TRBJ2-7 | TRBD2 | TRBV27 | NA | 14 | TGTGCCAGCAGTGAGAGCGGGGGGGCCAGGGAGCAGTACTTC | CASSESGGAREQYF
TRBJ2-1 | TRBD2 | TRBV2 | NA | 15 | TGTGCCAGCAGTGAACAGACTAGCGGATCCTATCAGCAGTTCTTC | CASSEQTSGSYQQFF
TRBJ2-3 | TRBD2 | TRBV4-1 | NA | 17 | TGCGCCAGCAGCCGATTGCTAGCGGGAGCTAGCACAGATACGCAGTATTTT | CASSRLLAGASTDTQYF
TRBJ1-1 | NA | TRBV18 | NA | 13 | TGTGCCCTAGGGAGAGAAATGAACACTGAAGCTTTCTTT | CALGREMNTEAFF
TRBJ2-1 | NA | TRBV5-1 | once | 14 | TGCGCCAGCAGCTTGGACAGCTTAGTAGATGAGCAGTTCTTC | CASSLDSLVDEQFF
TRBJ1-1 | NA | TRBV10-2 | few | 12 | TGCGCCAGCAGTGAGAGGTCAGGTGAAGCTTTCTTT | CASSERSGEAFF
TRBJ1-6 | NA | TRBV11-2 | NA | 16 | TGTGCCAGCAGCTCCTATCGGAGAGGAAACCATTCACCCCTCCACTTT | CASSSYRRGNHSPLHF
TRBJ1-1 | TRBD1 | TRBV9 | NA | 14 | TGTGCCAGCAGCCCCGGACAGGGTGCCACTGAAGCTTTCTTT | CASSPGQGATEAFF
TRBJ2-5 | TRBD2 | TRBV7-3 | NA | 14 | TGTGCCAGCAGCTTAAACGGGGGGCAAGAGACCCAGTACTTC | CASSLNGGQETQYF
TRBJ2-3 | NA | TRBV7-6 | NA | 14 | TGTGCCAGCAGTCTGGCCGGGATGCAAGATACGCAGTATTTT | CASSLAGMQDTQYF
TRBJ2-5 | TRBD2 | TRBV2 | NA | 17 | TGTGCCAACGATGGAGGGACTAGCGGGGGGGTCCAAGAGACCCAGTACTTC | CANDGGTSGGVQETQYF
TRBJ1-2 | TRBD1 | TRBV28 | few | 12 | TGTGCCAGCGCGACAGGGAAAAAGGGCTACACCTTC | CASATGKKGYTF
TRBJ1-6 | TRBD1 | TRBV5-4 | NA | 14 | TGTGCCAGCAGCCGTACAGGGGGAGATTCACCCCTCCACTTT | CASSRTGGDSPLHF
TRBJ1-4 | NA | TRBV6-5 | NA | 14 | TGTGCCAGCAGCCGCGAGGGCCTAAATGAAAAACTGTTTTTT | CASSREGLNEKLFF
TRBJ1-1 | TRBD1 | TRBV28 | once | 14 | TGTGCCAGCAGTCTGACAGGGGGCCTGGGGGAAGCTTTCTTT | CASSLTGGLGEAFF
TRBJ1-1 | NA | TRBV19 | NA | 13 | TGTGCCAGTAGCGCTACCGGCGGGACTGAAGCTTTCTTT | CASSATGGTEAFF
TRBJ2-1 | NA | TRBV7-9 | few | 11 | TGTGCTACTACGTACTACAATGAGCAGTTCTTC | CATTYYNEQFF
TRBJ2-1 | TRBD2 | TRBV4-2 | NA | 18 | TGTGCCAGCACCCGGGGGGCGGGAGGGGCCGCCAATGACAATGAGCAGTTCTTC | CASTRGAGGAANDNEQFF